The 23 T cell receptor beta chains presented below share a single source sample, sequenced in a study of blood T cell repertoires in COVID-19. Assay used: immunoSEQ multiplex PCR; TCRdb lists only in-frame clones, some missing. The data show about 160,000 clones, over 70% seen once. The sequencing input was peripheral blood. Receptor source: a man aged 70-80 years with acute or convalescent COVID-19.

This rearrangement joins TRBV11-3 to TRBJ1-1, with TRBD1 identical over 7 bases. This CDR3 contains 14 residues. V shed 4 bases, J shed 9 bases, and the junction held 11 bases outside the gene matches. Germline V gives CDR1 SGHNT, CDR2 YENEEA. CDR3 amino acids: CASSSRLGTVQAFF. CDR3 in DNA: TGTGCCAGCAGCTCCAGACTAGGGACAGTCCAAGCTTTCTTT.

This rearrangement joins TRBV2 to TRBJ2-3, with 7 positions matching TRBD2. The CDR3 has 13 amino acids. Germline CDR1 is SNHLY and CDR2 is FYNNEI. J gave up 5 bases and V 7 bases, and 6 bases lay outside the gene matches. The CDR3 DNA reads TGTGCCAGCAAGGAGCGGGGTGGAGATACGCAGTATTTT. Its protein product is CASKERGGDTQYF. Combining the CDR3 with reference TRBV2 and TRBJ2-3 gives the whole variable domain EPEVTQTPSHQVTQMGQEVILRCVPISNHLYFYWYRQILGQKVEFLVSFYNNEISEKSEIFDDQFSVERPDGSNFTLKIRSTKLEDSAMYFCASKERGGDTQYFGPGTRLTVL.

The gene calls are TRBV5-5 and TRBJ2-7, with TRBD2 matching 8 bases. The germline V gene has CDR1 SGHKS and CDR2 YYEKEE (reference sequence). The V segment lost 2 bases and the J segment 6 bases; nucleotides outside the gene matches: 4. The CDR3 runs to 13 residues. Here the CDR3 reads CASSFQRGTEQYF. For the CDR3, the DNA is TGTGCCAGCAGCTTCCAGCGGGGGACCGAGCAGTACTTC.

Many counts were recorded for this clone. The CDR3 is CASSNLRQGPYEQYF. Here the CDR3 DNA reads TGTGCCAGCAGCAATCTCCGACAGGGGCCTTACGAGCAGTACTTC. V is TRBV2 and J is TRBJ2-7; 8 nucleotides align to TRBD1. Germline CDR1 reads SNHLY; CDR2 reads FYNNEI. The CDR3 totals 15 residues. V lost 6 bases to trimming and J lost 4 bases; unmatched junction nucleotides: 11.

As DNA, the CDR3 is TGTGCCATCAGTGAGGCGGGAGAGGGTACAGATACGCAGTATTTT. Translating gives CAISEAGEGTDTQYF. V is TRBV10-3 and J is TRBJ2-3; 7 bases line up with TRBD2. V was pared by 2 bases and J by 3 bases, with 5 bases of the junction left unmatched. The CDR3 is 15 amino acids. Looked up from germline, CDR1 is ENHRY and CDR2 is SYGVKD.

As DNA, the CDR3 is TGTGCCAGCAGACGTGACAGGGTTTACACCGGGGAGCTGTTTTTT. Protein: CASRRDRVYTGELFF. The chain employs TRBV7-2 and TRBJ2-2; 7 positions match TRBD1. V gave up 6 bases and J gave up 3 bases; unmatched junction bases: 7. Germline CDR1 SGHTA, CDR2 FQGNSA. This CDR3 is 15 amino acids long.

The V gene is TRBV7-2, the J gene TRBJ2-1; 12 bases are a match to TRBD2. V dropped 5 bases and J dropped 12; count of bases not matched to a gene: 8. In germline, CDR1 is SGHTA, CDR2 FQGNSA. This CDR3 spans 14 amino acids. The CDR3 spells CASSPRTSGARQFF. For the CDR3, the DNA is TGTGCCAGCAGCCCGAGGACTAGCGGGGCTAGGCAGTTCTTC. The complete variable domain, with remaining parts taken from reference TRBV7-2 and TRBJ2-1, reads GAGVSQSPSNKVTEKGKDVELRCDPISGHTALYWYRQSLGQGLEFLIYFQGNSAPDKSGLPSDRFSAERTGGSVSTLTIQRTQQEDSAVYLCASSPRTSGARQFFGPGTRLTVL.

This clone was seen only once. This rearrangement joins TRBV4-3 to TRBJ2-1; TRBD2 matches at 14 bases. CDR3 length equals 21 residues. CDR1 is LGHNA, CDR2 YSLEER, per germline. The J segment lost 2 bases and the V segment lost 4 bases, leaving 16 bases of the junction unmatched. CDR3 protein: CASSLKIGTSGRGGTYNEQFF. CDR3 DNA sequence: TGCGCCAGCAGCCTCAAGATTGGGACTAGCGGGAGAGGGGGCACCTACAATGAGCAGTTCTTC.

In its sample, this clone was seen once. J is TRBJ1-2 and V is TRBV7-2; D remains unclear. V shed 4 bases and J shed 4 bases, with 13 bases lying between them. The CDR3 has 14 amino acids. Germline CDR1 SGHTA, CDR2 FQGNSA. The CDR3 here is CASSYQTSRYGYTF. The CDR3 DNA follows: TGTGCCAGCAGCTACCAGACAAGCCGCTATGGCTACACCTTC.

DNA of the CDR3: TGTGCCAGCACCGATTCCGGGACAGGGGTCGGCGATGAGCAGTTCTTC. Protein sequence: CASTDSGTGVGDEQFF. The V gene is TRBV21-1, the J gene TRBJ2-1; TRBD1 was called by the table and not checked on the DNA. TRBV21-1 is tagged as a pseudogene. The CDR3 runs 16 residues.

V usage is TRBV30 and J usage is TRBJ2-7; 9 positions agree with TRBD1. There are 14 residues in the CDR3. The germline V gene encodes CDR1 GTSNPN and CDR2 SVGIG (reference sequence). Trimming at V came to 6 bases and at J to 1 base, leaving 7 bases not matched to a gene. CDR3 protein: CACFPGQGSYEQYF. In DNA, the CDR3 is TGTGCCTGTTTCCCAGGACAGGGGTCCTACGAGCAGTACTTC. The full variable domain, completed using reference TRBV30 and TRBJ2-7, is SQTIHQWPATLVQPVGSPLSLECTVEGTSNPNLYWYRQAAGRGLQLLFYSVGIGQISSEVPQNLSASRPQDRQFILSSKKLLLSDSGFYLCACFPGQGSYEQYFGPGTRLTVT.

This chain uses TRBV10-3 with TRBJ2-1; TRBD2 agrees at 12 bases. This CDR3 is 18 amino acids long. Germline CDR1 is ENHRY and CDR2 is SYGVKD. The J segment lost 0 bases and the V segment lost 7 bases, leaving 10 bases of the junction unmatched. CDR3 residues: CAIKETSGGGSSYNEQFF. The CDR3 nucleotides are TGTGCCATCAAAGAGACTAGCGGGGGCGGGAGCTCCTACAATGAGCAGTTCTTC.

Only a few counts were recorded for this clone. The V and J genes are TRBV10-2 and TRBJ1-1; the D is unclear. CDR1 is WSHSY, CDR2 SAAADI, per germline. The CDR3 covers 14 residues. Trimming pared 3 bases from V and 6 bases from J, leaving 14 bases between. This CDR3 is CASSELEGWAEAFF. CDR3 bases: TGCGCCAGCAGTGAATTAGAGGGATGGGCTGAAGCTTTCTTT.

The chain links TRBV7-9 to TRBJ1-2; D is ambiguous. This CDR3 spans 14 amino acids. V dropped 4 bases and J dropped 4 bases, with 13 bases sitting between them. Per the germline V gene, CDR1 is SEHNR and CDR2 is FQNEAQ (reference sequence). CDR3 nucleotides: TGTGCCAGCAGCTCCGGACGGGATGTCTATGGCTACACCTTC. Amino acids: CASSSGRDVYGYTF. Complete variable domain (other parts from reference TRBV7-9 and TRBJ1-2): DTGVSQNPRHKITKRGQNVTFRCDPISEHNRLYWYRQTLGQGPEFLTYFQNEAQLEKSRLLSDRFSAERPKGSFSTLEIQRTEQGDSAMYLCASSSGRDVYGYTFGSGTRLTVV.

The chain is built from TRBV25-1 and TRBJ2-3, with TRBD2 matching 11 bases. J was trimmed by 4 bases and V by 3 bases; bases with no gene match: 6. Germline V gene data show CDR1 as MGHDK and CDR2 as SYGVNS. There are 16 residues in the CDR3. CDR3 amino acids: CASSEGTSGWADTQYF. As DNA, the CDR3 is TGTGCCAGCAGTGAGGGGACTAGCGGATGGGCAGATACGCAGTATTTT. The variable domain in full, with the rest retrieved from reference TRBV25-1 and TRBJ2-3, is EADIYQTPRYLVIGTGKKITLECSQTMGHDKMYWYQQDPGMELHLIHYSYGVNSTEKGDLSSESTVSRIRTEHFPLTLESARPSHTSQYLCASSEGTSGWADTQYFGPGTRLTVL.

The chain has TRBV10-3 and TRBJ2-5; TRBD1 agrees at 8 bases. Germline V gene sequence: CDR1 ENHRY, CDR2 SYGVKD. CDR3 size: 14 residues. J lost 3 bases, V lost 3 bases, and 3 bases had no gene match. The CDR3 is CAISDSGGEETQYF. The CDR3 DNA reads TGTGCCATCAGTGATTCAGGGGGCGAAGAGACCCAGTACTTC.

This chain links TRBV28 with TRBJ2-1; weak D call: TRBD1 (6 bases). Per the germline V gene, CDR1 is MDHEN and CDR2 is SYDVKM. Deletions cut 11 bases from V and 10 bases from J, with 15 bases between. The CDR3 consists of 11 residues. DNA of the CDR3: TGTGCCTCACGCGTCGGACAGGAGCAGTTCTTC. Encoded protein: CASRVGQEQFF.

This sequence joins TRBV30 and TRBJ2-7; the match to TRBD1 covers 7 bases. The CDR3 is made up of 11 amino acids. J lost 7 bases, V lost 1 base, and 1 base had no gene match. From germline, CDR1 is GTSNPN and CDR2 SVGIG (reference sequence). This chain's CDR3 is CAWSEQGEQYF. CDR3 nucleotides: TGTGCCTGGAGTGAACAGGGGGAGCAGTACTTC.

J is TRBJ2-3 and V is TRBV24-1; 10 positions match TRBD2. There are 17 residues in the CDR3. The germline gives CDR1 KGHDR, CDR2 SFDVKD. Unmatched junction bases numbered 6, after V lost 4 bases and J lost 0 bases. CDR3 in DNA: TGTGCCACCAGTGAAATAGCGGGGGGCCCTAGCACAGATACGCAGTATTTT. Amino acids: CATSEIAGGPSTDTQYF.

The V call is TRBV11-2, the J call TRBJ2-1; 15 nucleotides line up with TRBD2. J gave up 7 bases and V 4 bases, and 5 bases lay outside the gene matches. The germline CDR1 and CDR2 sequences are SGHAT and FQNNGV. The CDR3 extends over 16 amino acids. The CDR3 is CASSSSGTSGRNEQFF. Here the CDR3 DNA reads TGTGCCAGCAGCTCCTCCGGGACTAGCGGGAGGAATGAGCAGTTCTTC.

The genes are TRBV5-1 and TRBJ2-5; unclear D gene. Germline CDR1 and CDR2: SGHRS and YFSETQ. There are 12 residues in the CDR3. Trimming pared 0 bases from V and 5 bases from J, leaving 5 bases between. In DNA, the CDR3 is TGCGCCAGCAGCTTGGCCATGGAGACCCAGTACTTC. Translation gives CASSLAMETQYF.

V and J are TRBV6-5 and TRBJ1-6, with 9 nucleotides matching TRBD1. CDR3 length equals 14 residues. V dropped 6 bases and J dropped 16; count of bases not matched to a gene: 13. From germline, CDR1 is MNHEY and CDR2 SVGAGI. The CDR3 loop reads CASRPPGQGEVLHF. Written as DNA, the CDR3 is TGTGCCAGCAGACCACCGGGACAGGGTGAAGTACTCCACTTT.

This rearrangement joins TRBV2 to TRBJ2-4; D is ambiguous. The CDR3 runs to 13 residues. V lost 5 bases and J lost 10, with 15 bases in between. CDR1 is SNHLY and CDR2 is FYNNEI in the germline V gene. CDR3 DNA: TGTGCCAGCAGTCTCGACCCTGACTCGATTCAGTACTTC. Residues: CASSLDPDSIQYF.